Each of the 30 T cell receptor beta chains below was sequenced from the same sample in a study of blood T cell repertoires in COVID-19. The assay was immunoSEQ multiplex PCR, and TCRdb's table has in-frame clones only and misses some. The sample yields some 200,000 clones, 75% to 85% seen once. The sample comprised peripheral blood. Receptors were obtained from a woman aged 70-85 years with COVID-19, enrolled during active disease.

This chain joins TRBV29-1 and TRBJ2-3; 16 bases align to TRBD2. In germline, CDR1 is SQVTM, CDR2 ANQGSEA. The junction had 10 bases not matched to a gene; V was cut back by 7 bases and J by 3 bases. The CDR3 extends over 17 amino acids. The CDR3 DNA is TGCAGCGCCGGGACTAGCGGGAGGGCCTTTGGAACAGATACGCAGTATTTT. Translation gives CSAGTSGRAFGTDTQYF.

The genes are TRBV28 and TRBJ2-3; 10 nucleotides line up with TRBD2. The CDR3 contains 16 residues. The ends lost 5 bases at V and 5 bases at J; junction bases unmatched: 10. Per the germline V gene, CDR1 is MDHEN and CDR2 is SYDVKM. The CDR3, as DNA: TGTGCCAGCAGTCTTCTGGCTAGCGGGGGTTTAGATACGCAGTATTTT. It codes for CASSLLASGGLDTQYF. Full variable domain (missing parts from reference TRBV28 and TRBJ2-3): DVKVTQSSRYLVKRTGEKVFLECVQDMDHENMFWYRQDPGLGLRLIYFSYDVKMKEKGDIPEGYSVSREKKERFSLILESASTNQTSMYLCASSLLASGGLDTQYFGPGTRLTVL.

This clone was seen a handful of times. V usage is TRBV7-3 and J usage is TRBJ2-1, with 10 bases fitting TRBD2. This CDR3 contains 15 residues. Germline CDR1 SGHTA, CDR2 FQGTGA. V was clipped by 6 bases and J by 2 bases; unmatched bases: 4. The CDR3 loop reads CASSLGTSAYNEQFF. As DNA, the CDR3 is TGTGCCAGCAGTCTTGGGACTAGCGCCTACAATGAGCAGTTCTTC.

V gene TRBV15 combines with J gene TRBJ2-2, with a weak D call TRBD1 (5 bases). This CDR3 has 15 amino acids. Germline lookup yields CDR1 LNHNV and CDR2 YYDKDF (reference sequence). V was trimmed by 1 base and J by 5 bases, leaving 11 bases between them. The DNA for the CDR3 is TGTGCCACCAGCAGAGTGCAGGGTATGACCGGGGAGCTGTTTTTT. It yields the protein CATSRVQGMTGELFF.

The genes are TRBV28 and TRBJ2-3; TRBD2 might be the D (5 bases). Germline V CDR1 and CDR2: MDHEN, SYDVKM. This CDR3 is 16 amino acids long. The germline V and J ends were trimmed by 3 bases and 3 bases, with 16 bases remaining between them. CDR3 bases: TGTGCCAGCAGTTTCTTTCGAGCGGACCGAACAGATACGCAGTATTTT. This translates into CASSFFRADRTDTQYF.

The rearrangement links TRBV5-1 to TRBJ2-2; 13 bases agree with TRBD2. From germline, CDR1 is SGHRS and CDR2 YFSETQ. The CDR3 sequence is 16 residues long. The J segment lost 5 bases and the V segment lost 4 bases, leaving 5 bases of the junction unmatched. Here the CDR3 reads CASSSSLAGGTGELFF. The CDR3 region has the DNA TGCGCCAGCAGCAGCTCACTAGCGGGAGGGACCGGGGAGCTGTTTTTT.

J is TRBJ2-1 and V is TRBV7-3; TRBD2 aligns across 12 bases. The CDR3 totals 18 residues. V was clipped by 5 bases and J by 5 bases; unmatched bases: 13. Germline lookup yields CDR1 SGHTA and CDR2 FQGTGA. DNA of the CDR3: TGTGCCAGCAGCCACCCACCGGGACTAGCGGGTCCTAACAATGAGCAGTTCTTC. Translated: CASSHPPGLAGPNNEQFF.

The V call is TRBV7-9, the J call TRBJ2-3; possibly TRBD1 for D (6 bases). Between the trimmed V and J ends, which lost 8 bases and 2 bases, there was a span of 14 bases. Germline V gives CDR1 SEHNR, CDR2 FQNEAQ (reference sequence). The CDR3 has 14 residues. The CDR3 is CASSLDRTTDTQYF. DNA of the CDR3: TGTGCCAGCTCTTTGGACAGAACCACAGATACGCAGTATTTT.

V usage is TRBV7-8 and J usage is TRBJ2-1; possible D gene TRBD2, 5 bases. Germline V gives CDR1 SGHVS, CDR2 FQNEAQ. The ends were cut back, 3 bases at V and 8 bases at J, with 11 bases in the middle. This CDR3 has 13 residues. Here the CDR3 reads CASSLDSRDEQFF. The CDR3 DNA follows: TGTGCCAGCAGCTTGGACTCTAGGGATGAGCAGTTCTTC.

The chain has TRBV7-8 and TRBJ1-2; D uncertain. This CDR3 is 16 amino acids long. Per the germline V gene, CDR1 is SGHVS and CDR2 is FQNEAQ. V dropped 1 base and J dropped 2 bases, with 14 bases sitting between them. The CDR3 loop is CASSLEDTVINYGYTF. CDR3 nucleotides: TGTGCCAGCAGCTTAGAAGACACGGTTATAAACTATGGCTACACCTTC.

This clone has just a few counts. The chain combines TRBV7-2 with TRBJ1-4; weak D call: TRBD1 (5 bases). Trimming removed 7 bases from V and 10 bases from J, with 13 bases in between. The CDR3 totals 12 residues. From germline, CDR1 is SGHTA and CDR2 FQGNSA. CDR3 sequence: CASNPGEGKLFF. The CDR3 DNA reads as TGTGCCAGCAACCCGGGGGAAGGAAAACTGTTTTTT.

V gene TRBV5-1 combines with J gene TRBJ2-5, with TRBD1 as a possible D gene (5 bases). This CDR3 region has 14 residues. Between the trimmed V and J ends, which lost 4 bases and 3 bases, there was a span of 13 bases. CDR1 is SGHRS and CDR2 is YFSETQ in the germline V gene. CDR3 sequence: CASSRTPGKETQYF. The CDR3 coding sequence is TGCGCCAGCAGCCGTACCCCAGGGAAAGAGACCCAGTACTTC.

CDR3 region: CATLNGGISTYEQYF. CDR3 bases: TGTGCCACCCTCAACGGCGGGATTAGCACCTACGAGCAGTACTTC. The rearrangement uses TRBV28 and TRBJ2-7, with D possibly TRBD2 on 6 matching bases. Germline CDR1 reads MDHEN; CDR2 reads SYDVKM. The CDR3 contains 15 residues. The V gene lost 10 bases and the J gene lost 2 bases, with 21 bases spanning the gap.

Points on this clone: The same CDR3 is also encoded by other DNA sequences in this sample. The chain combines TRBV7-2 with TRBJ2-3; TRBD1 aligns across 9 bases. The length of the CDR3 is 16 residues. Germline CDR1 is SGHTA and CDR2 is FQGNSA. V lost 5 bases and J lost 3; bases outside the gene matches: 9. CDR3 sequence (DNA): TGTGCCAGCAGCCCGATCCTGGGACAGGGAACAGATACGCAGTATTTT. Translating it yields CASSPILGQGTDTQYF.

This chain joins TRBV5-1 and TRBJ1-6; a weak D match, TRBD1 (6 bases). There are 14 residues in the CDR3. Trimming removed 5 bases from V and 6 bases from J, with 12 bases in between. Germline-derived CDR1 and CDR2 are SGHRS and YFSETQ. CDR3 loop: CASRSQGSNSPLHF. CDR3 DNA: TGCGCCAGCAGGTCACAGGGAAGTAATTCACCCCTCCACTTT.

The chain couples TRBV18 to TRBJ1-1; tentatively, D is TRBD1 (6 bases). This CDR3 contains 14 residues. V was trimmed by 6 bases and J by 4 bases, leaving 15 bases between them. Germline CDR1 reads KGHSH; CDR2 reads LQKENI. CDR3 in DNA: TGTGCCAGCTCGGAGAACTCAGGGGTCACTGAAGCTTTCTTT. It translates to CASSENSGVTEAFF.

The chain joins TRBV29-1 to TRBJ2-2; D is possibly TRBD2 (5 bases). V lost 5 bases and J lost 4, with 14 bases in between. This CDR3 has 14 amino acids. The germline CDR1 and CDR2 sequences are SQVTM and ANQGSEA. DNA for the CDR3: TGCAGCGTTTCCAGGACGCGGGCCACCGGGGAGCTGTTTTTT. The encoded protein is CSVSRTRATGELFF.

The chain employs TRBV7-8 and TRBJ1-2, with TRBD1 as a possible D gene (5 bases). CDR3 size: 14 residues. Germline assignment: CDR1 SGHVS and CDR2 FQNEAQ. V gave up 1 base and J gave up 4 bases, with 10 bases separating them. CDR3 sequence: CASSLEQTGYGYTF. The CDR3, as DNA: TGTGCCAGCAGCTTAGAACAAACAGGCTATGGCTACACCTTC.

This clone was detected many times. This chain connects TRBV5-1 to TRBJ2-7; 9 positions agree with TRBD1. With 5 bases clipped from V and 1 base from J, the junction kept 1 base outside the gene matches. The germline V gene has CDR1 SGHRS and CDR2 YFSETQ. The CDR3 has 13 amino acids. As DNA, the CDR3 is TGCGCCAGCAGAGGGACAGGGTCCTACGAGCAGTACTTC. This sequence encodes CASRGTGSYEQYF.

The rearrangement links TRBV19 to TRBJ2-1; 8 nucleotides align to TRBD2. V dropped 0 bases and J dropped 6; count of bases not matched to a gene: 22. The V gene's germline CDR1 is LNHDA and CDR2 SQIVND (reference sequence). The CDR3 has 21 residues. In DNA, the CDR3 is TGTGCCAGTAGTATAGATCGGTGGCGGGGTTTAGCGGGGACTTCGTTCAATGAGCAGTTCTTC. Translating it yields CASSIDRWRGLAGTSFNEQFF.

The gene calls are TRBV29-1 and TRBJ2-5, with a possible D match to TRBD2 (6 bases). V was trimmed by 7 bases and J by 4 bases, leaving 25 bases between them. There are 16 residues in the CDR3. CDR1 and CDR2 (germline): SQVTM, ANQGSEA. The CDR3: CSAGRGGTGVGETQYF. The CDR3 DNA reads as TGCAGCGCCGGGCGAGGCGGGACTGGAGTAGGAGAGACCCAGTACTTC. Complete variable domain (other parts from reference TRBV29-1 and TRBJ2-5): SAVISQKPSRDICQRGTSLTIQCQVDSQVTMMFWYRQQPGQSLTLIATANQGSEATYESGFVIDKFPISRPNLTFSTLTVSNMSPEDSSIYLCSAGRGGTGVGETQYFGPGTRLLVL.

The V call is TRBV28, the J call TRBJ1-1; 7 bases agree with TRBD1. The CDR3 has 16 amino acids. Germline V gives CDR1 MDHEN, CDR2 SYDVKM. V was clipped by 6 bases and J by 1 base; unmatched bases: 11. In DNA, the CDR3 is TGTGCCAGCAGACTAGGGACAGTCATATCGAACACTGAAGCTTTCTTT. Amino acid sequence: CASRLGTVISNTEAFF.

The CDR3, as DNA: TGTGCCAGCAGACCTCAGGGATTCAATGAGCAGTTCTTC. This sequence encodes CASRPQGFNEQFF. The rearrangement joins TRBV12-3 or TRBV12-4 to TRBJ2-1; D is perhaps TRBD1 (5 bases). Trimming removed 6 bases at V and 6 bases at J, with 12 bases between. The CDR3 contains 13 residues.

The chain uses TRBV2 and TRBJ1-2, with a weak D call TRBD1 (6 bases). V lost 1 base and J lost 2, with 8 bases in between. The CDR3 is made up of 14 amino acids. Germline V gene lookup returns CDR1 SNHLY and CDR2 FYNNEI. CDR3 loop: CASSEGTANYGYTF. As DNA, the CDR3 is TGTGCCAGCAGTGAAGGGACAGCCAACTATGGCTACACCTTC.

The chain links TRBV30 to TRBJ2-7, with a weak D call TRBD1 (5 bases). The CDR3 has 11 residues. Germline CDR1 reads GTSNPN; CDR2 reads SVGIG (reference sequence). V was cut by 7 bases and J by 2 bases, with 9 bases left in between. This CDR3 is CASQGTYEQYF. CDR3 DNA: TGTGCCTCTCAGGGCACCTACGAGCAGTACTTC.

This clone was counted a single time. The rearrangement uses TRBV29-1 and TRBJ1-1; the match to TRBD1 covers 10 bases. Looked up from germline, CDR1 is SQVTM and CDR2 is ANQGSEA. The V gene end was trimmed by 8 bases and the J gene end by 4 bases; junction bases not matched to a gene: 4. There are 12 residues in the CDR3. The CDR3 region has the DNA TGCAGCTCGGGACAGGGGCCCACTGAAGCTTTCTTT. Protein: CSSGQGPTEAFF.

The chain carries TRBV18 and TRBJ1-4, with D tentatively TRBD1 (5 bases). Trimming stripped 4 bases from V and 0 bases from J, with 12 bases between. Germline CDR1 and CDR2: KGHSH and LQKENI. The CDR3 extends over 16 amino acids. The DNA for the CDR3 is TGTGCCAGCTCACTCACAGGCGTTGCAACTAATGAAAAACTGTTTTTT. This gives the protein CASSLTGVATNEKLFF. The whole variable domain, remainder taken from reference TRBV18 and TRBJ1-4, is NAGVMQNPRHLVRRRGQEARLRCSPMKGHSHVYWYRQLPEEGLKFMVYLQKENIIDESGMPKERFSAEFPKEGPSILRIQQVVRGDSAAYFCASSLTGVATNEKLFFGSGTQLSVL.

The chain links TRBV7-5 to TRBJ1-1; the D call in the table, TRBD1, was not verified against the DNA. TRBV7-5 is assigned pseudogene status. The CDR3 sequence is 13 residues long. The CDR3 spells CARSRQGVTEAFF. The CDR3 DNA reads TGTGCCAGAAGCAGACAGGGGGTAACTGAAGCTTTCTTT.

In this sample, this clone turned up once. The chain links TRBV28 to TRBJ2-7; 7 nucleotides agree with TRBD2. CDR3 length: 14 amino acids. Germline V gene lookup returns CDR1 MDHEN and CDR2 SYDVKM. The ends lost 7 bases at V and 6 bases at J; junction bases unmatched: 12. CDR3 in amino acids: CASNLRGGAREQYF. DNA of the CDR3: TGTGCCAGCAACCTTAGGGGAGGGGCTCGCGAGCAGTACTTC. Together with reference TRBV28 and TRBJ2-7, the CDR3 gives the full variable domain: DVKVTQSSRYLVKRTGEKVFLECVQDMDHENMFWYRQDPGLGLRLIYFSYDVKMKEKGDIPEGYSVSREKKERFSLILESASTNQTSMYLCASNLRGGAREQYFGPGTRLTVT.

The chain carries TRBV7-8 and TRBJ2-5; 10 bases agree with TRBD1. This CDR3 comprises 16 residues. In germline, CDR1 is SGHVS, CDR2 FQNEAQ. V lost 7 bases to trimming and J lost 5 bases; unmatched junction nucleotides: 13. The CDR3 DNA reads as TGTGCCAGCATCAAAACCGGGACAGGGGTTTGGGAGACCCAGTACTTC. It specifies CASIKTGTGVWETQYF.